This T cell receptor (beta chain) comes out of a study of T cells in Graves' hyperthyroidism and ophthalmopathy. Germline V CDR1 and CDR2: LGHNT, FRNRAP. Germline trimming cut 5 bases from V and 5 bases from J; bases unmatched to any gene: 12. There are 16 residues in the CDR3. This clonotype was observed a handful of times. What was amplified from RNA transcripts were TCR beta CDR3 regions. The HTBI primer set served for first-round RT-PCR of the TCR CDR3. TCRdb redid the calling of the multiplex PCR reads with MiXCR, one entry per CDR3 protein. Among roughly 400,000 distinct CDR3 sequences listed, 11% to 15% were seen once. Any patient presenting with uncontrolled infection, other autoimmune disease, pregnancy or lactation was left out.

The sample consisted of blood. The receptor comes from a man between 45 and 60 years old with Graves' ophthalmopathy. The rearrangement joins TRBV12-5 to TRBJ1-5; 7 nucleotides align to TRBD1. The CDR3 is CASGPGQRGGYQPQHF. As DNA, the CDR3 is TGTGCTAGTGGTCCGGGACAGCGAGGAGGTTATCAGCCCCAGCATTTT.